This T cell receptor (beta chain) was sequenced during a study of blood T cell repertoires in COVID-19. Study overall: Some COVID-19 samples were acute and others convalescent; all came from the United States, Italy and Spain.

Original data processing: Estimation of nucleated cell counts was performed using reference gene primer amplification. Sequenced by immunoSEQ multiplex PCR; TCRdb stores in-frame clones only, minus some. V, J and clone size were drawn from that table, and D and trimming were deduced from the DNA. The sample has 150,000 to 200,000 clones, 70% to 90% seen once. CDR3 size: 17 residues. Per germline, CDR1 SNHLY and CDR2 FYNNEI. Trimming stripped 6 bases from V and 0 bases from J, with 15 bases between. The sample taken for sequencing was peripheral blood. This TCR was sampled from a man aged 55 to 70 with active or convalescent COVID-19. The chain uses TRBV2 and TRBJ2-6; no clear D. The CDR3 protein is CASRKWAELSGANVLTF. DNA of the CDR3: TGTGCCAGCAGGAAGTGGGCTGAACTCTCTGGGGCCAACGTCCTGACTTTC.